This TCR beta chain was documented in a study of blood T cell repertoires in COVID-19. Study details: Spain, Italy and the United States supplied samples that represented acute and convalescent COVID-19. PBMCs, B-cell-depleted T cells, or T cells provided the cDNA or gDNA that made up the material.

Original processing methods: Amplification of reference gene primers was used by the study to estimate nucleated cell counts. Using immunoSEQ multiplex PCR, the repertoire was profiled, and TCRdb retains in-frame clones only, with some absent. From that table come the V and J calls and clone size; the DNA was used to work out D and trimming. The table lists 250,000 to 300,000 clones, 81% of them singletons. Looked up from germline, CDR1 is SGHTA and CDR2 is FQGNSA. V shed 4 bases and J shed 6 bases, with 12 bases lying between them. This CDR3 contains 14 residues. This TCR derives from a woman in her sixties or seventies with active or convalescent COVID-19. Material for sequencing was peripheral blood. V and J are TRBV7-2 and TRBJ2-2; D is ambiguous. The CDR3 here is CASSSYDRAGELFF. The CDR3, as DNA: TGTGCCAGCAGCTCCTACGATAGAGCCGGGGAGCTGTTTTTT.